Listed below are T cell receptor beta chains from one sample, sequenced in a study of regulatory T cells in long-lasting Graves disease. TCRdb redid the calling of the multiplex PCR reads with MiXCR, one entry per CDR3 protein. The sample has 400,000 to 500,000 distinct CDR3 sequences, approximately 21% seen once; the top ten hold about 7%. The material was peripheral blood mononuclear cells (PBMCs), obtained when the disease was refractory, from a patient treated with antithyroid drugs. The receptors here all came from a female donor with Graves disease. The CDR3 runs from the conserved cysteine through the conserved F or W. Fields, in order: clone size, D gene, V gene, J gene, CDR3 protein, CDR3 DNA. D genes are given only for firm matches. Not every row has a clone size; where given, it reads once, few, many or a size class.

clone_size: few
d_call: .
v_call: TRBV18
j_call: TRBJ2-5
cdr3_aa: CASSPRDGLYF
cdr3_nt: TGTGCCAGCTCACCGCGGGACGGGTTGTACTTC

clone_size: many
d_call: .
v_call: TRBV12-3/TRBV12-4
j_call: TRBJ1-1
cdr3_aa: CASSKGMGRNTEAFF
cdr3_nt: TGTGCCAGCAGTAAAGGAATGGGTCGGAACACTGAAGCTTTCTTT

clone_size: .
d_call: .
v_call: TRBV20-1
j_call: TRBJ1-1
cdr3_aa: CRVQDLNTEAFF
cdr3_nt: TGCAGGGTCCAGGATCTGAACACTGAAGCTTTCTTT

clone_size: .
d_call: TRBD1
v_call: TRBV5-1
j_call: TRBJ2-7
cdr3_aa: CASSLKQGAYEQYF
cdr3_nt: TGCGCCAGCAGCTTGAAACAGGGGGCCTACGAGCAGTACTTC

clone_size: many
d_call: .
v_call: TRBV12-3/TRBV12-4
j_call: TRBJ1-5
cdr3_aa: CASSSGVFNQPQHF
cdr3_nt: TGTGCCAGCAGTTCAGGGGTTTTTAATCAGCCCCAGCATTTT

clone_size: many
d_call: TRBD1
v_call: TRBV28
j_call: TRBJ1-1
cdr3_aa: CASSLGQGGTEAFF
cdr3_nt: TGTGCCAGCAGTTTGGGACAGGGAGGAACTGAAGCTTTCTTT

clone_size: few
d_call: .
v_call: TRBV20-1
j_call: TRBJ1-2
cdr3_aa: CSAPLGGTAYGYTF
cdr3_nt: TGCAGTGCTCCTCTGGGCGGGACGGCATATGGCTACACCTTC

clone_size: many
d_call: TRBD2
v_call: TRBV20-1
j_call: TRBJ2-7
cdr3_aa: CSARDPAGETYEQYF
cdr3_nt: TGCAGTGCTAGAGATCCCGCGGGGGAGACCTACGAGCAGTACTTC

clone_size: many
d_call: TRBD1
v_call: TRBV5-1
j_call: TRBJ1-1
cdr3_aa: CASSLGTANTEAFF
cdr3_nt: TGTGCCAGCAGTCTCGGGACAGCGAACACTGAAGCTTTCTTT

clone_size: .
d_call: .
v_call: TRBV11-3
j_call: TRBJ2-7
cdr3_aa: CASSSRQGLYEQYF
cdr3_nt: TGTGCCAGCAGCAGCCGACAGGGACTCTACGAGCAGTACTTC

clone_size: many
d_call: TRBD1
v_call: TRBV28
j_call: TRBJ1-4
cdr3_aa: CASSEQGATTNEKLFF
cdr3_nt: TGTGCCAGCAGCGAACAGGGGGCCACTACTAATGAAAAACTGTTTTTT

clone_size: many
d_call: .
v_call: TRBV11-2
j_call: TRBJ2-7
cdr3_aa: CASSLGGGVNEQYF
cdr3_nt: TGTGCCAGCAGCTTAGGTGGGGGTGTAAACGAGCAGTACTTC

clone_size: few
d_call: .
v_call: TRBV19
j_call: TRBJ2-2
cdr3_aa: CASTPLRGRTGELFF
cdr3_nt: TGTGCCAGTACCCCCTTGAGGGGAAGGACCGGGGAGCTGTTTTTT

clone_size: many
d_call: .
v_call: TRBV28
j_call: TRBJ1-4
cdr3_aa: CASSSPGRETNEKLFF
cdr3_nt: TGTGCCAGCAGTTCCCCTGGACGGGAAACTAATGAAAAACTGTTTTTT

clone_size: many
d_call: .
v_call: TRBV12-3/TRBV12-4
j_call: TRBJ1-2
cdr3_aa: CASSFAGHGYTF
cdr3_nt: TGTGCCAGCAGTTTTGCGGGCCATGGCTACACCTTC

clone_size: few
d_call: TRBD1
v_call: TRBV29-1
j_call: TRBJ2-5
cdr3_aa: CSVRTGDGKTQYF
cdr3_nt: TGCAGCGTTCGGACAGGGGATGGGAAGACCCAGTACTTC

clone_size: few
d_call: .
v_call: TRBV18
j_call: TRBJ1-5
cdr3_aa: CASSPEGGAVDQPQHF
cdr3_nt: TGTGCCAGCTCACCGGAGGGGGGGGCGGTGGATCAGCCCCAGCATTTT

clone_size: many
d_call: .
v_call: TRBV28
j_call: TRBJ1-2
cdr3_aa: CASSATQGNGYTF
cdr3_nt: TGTGCCAGCAGTGCCACTCAGGGAAATGGCTACACCTTC

clone_size: .
d_call: TRBD2
v_call: TRBV6-2/TRBV6-3
j_call: TRBJ2-3
cdr3_aa: CASGGRGTDTQYF
cdr3_nt: TGTGCCAGCGGCGGGAGGGGCACAGATACGCAGTATTTT

clone_size: .
d_call: .
v_call: TRBV6-1
j_call: TRBJ1-5
cdr3_aa: CAGQGDSNQPQHF
cdr3_nt: TGTGCGGGCCAAGGGGATAGCAATCAGCCCCAGCATTTT

clone_size: .
d_call: .
v_call: TRBV30
j_call: TRBJ2-5
cdr3_aa: CAWSSTGVQETQYF
cdr3_nt: TGTGCCTGGAGCTCCACCGGGGTACAAGAGACCCAGTACTTC

clone_size: many
d_call: .
v_call: TRBV2
j_call: TRBJ1-3
cdr3_aa: CASTEGGVGNTIYF
cdr3_nt: TGTGCCAGCACCGAGGGAGGGGTCGGAAACACCATATATTTT

clone_size: many
d_call: .
v_call: TRBV30
j_call: TRBJ1-1
cdr3_aa: CAWSKSNTEAFF
cdr3_nt: TGTGCCTGGAGTAAGTCGAACACTGAAGCTTTCTTT

clone_size: .
d_call: TRBD2
v_call: TRBV20-1
j_call: TRBJ2-5
cdr3_aa: CSASLAGGPGWETQYF
cdr3_nt: TGCAGTGCGAGTCTAGCGGGAGGGCCTGGGTGGGAGACCCAGTACTTC

clone_size: few
d_call: .
v_call: TRBV20-1
j_call: TRBJ2-1
cdr3_aa: CSAKHENNEQFF
cdr3_nt: TGCAGTGCTAAACACGAGAACAATGAGCAGTTCTTC

clone_size: few
d_call: .
v_call: TRBV14
j_call: TRBJ2-7
cdr3_aa: CASRALGVPTYEQYF
cdr3_nt: TGTGCCAGCAGAGCCCTCGGAGTTCCCACCTACGAGCAGTACTTC

clone_size: .
d_call: .
v_call: TRBV12-3/TRBV12-4
j_call: TRBJ2-3
cdr3_aa: CASSFGVYTDTQYF
cdr3_nt: TGTGCCAGCAGTTTCGGGGTTTACACAGATACGCAGTATTTT

clone_size: many
d_call: .
v_call: TRBV28
j_call: TRBJ1-5
cdr3_aa: CASSLVLSLLPQHF
cdr3_nt: TGTGCCAGCAGTTTAGTCCTAAGCCTTTTGCCCCAGCATTTT

clone_size: .
d_call: TRBD2
v_call: TRBV6-1
j_call: TRBJ2-7
cdr3_aa: CASSPTLASGAYEQYF
cdr3_nt: TGTGCCAGCAGCCCCACCTTAGCTAGCGGGGCCTACGAGCAGTACTTC

clone_size: many
d_call: TRBD1
v_call: TRBV28
j_call: TRBJ2-7
cdr3_aa: CASSLIRTGGLPYEQYF
cdr3_nt: TGTGCCAGCAGTTTGATCAGGACAGGAGGCCTCCCCTACGAGCAGTACTTC

clone_size: few
d_call: .
v_call: TRBV7-2
j_call: TRBJ1-5
cdr3_aa: CASSLDIANQPQHF
cdr3_nt: TGTGCCAGCAGCCTAGACATCGCGAATCAGCCCCAGCATTTT

clone_size: many
d_call: TRBD1
v_call: TRBV20-1
j_call: TRBJ2-7
cdr3_aa: CSAMDRGRSPYEQYF
cdr3_nt: TGCAGTGCTATGGACAGGGGGCGCTCCCCCTACGAGCAGTACTTC

clone_size: .
d_call: TRBD2
v_call: TRBV27
j_call: TRBJ2-4
cdr3_aa: CASSFLGGALAKNIQYF
cdr3_nt: TGTGCCAGCAGTTTTCTCGGGGGGGCCCTAGCCAAAAACATTCAGTACTTC

clone_size: few
d_call: .
v_call: TRBV12-3/TRBV12-4
j_call: TRBJ1-2
cdr3_aa: CASSLVLGNDYGYTF
cdr3_nt: TGTGCCAGCAGTTTAGTTCTGGGGAACGACTATGGCTACACCTTC

clone_size: few
d_call: .
v_call: TRBV15
j_call: TRBJ2-5
cdr3_aa: CATSPNPGETQYF
cdr3_nt: TGTGCCACCAGCCCGAACCCGGGAGAGACCCAGTACTTC

clone_size: many
d_call: .
v_call: TRBV7-9
j_call: TRBJ2-7
cdr3_aa: CASSLYDDEQYF
cdr3_nt: TGTGCCAGCAGCTTATACGACGACGAGCAGTACTTC

clone_size: once
d_call: TRBD1
v_call: TRBV10-3
j_call: TRBJ2-2
cdr3_aa: CAISESILGQGARNTGELFF
cdr3_nt: TGTGCCATCAGTGAGTCTATTCTCGGACAGGGGGCGCGGAACACCGGGGAGCTGTTTTTT

clone_size: few
d_call: .
v_call: TRBV12-3/TRBV12-4
j_call: TRBJ2-6
cdr3_aa: CASSSLGGRLGANVLTF
cdr3_nt: TGTGCCAGCAGTTCCCTGGGGGGCAGGCTTGGGGCCAACGTCCTGACTTTC

clone_size: few
d_call: .
v_call: TRBV5-1
j_call: TRBJ1-2
cdr3_aa: CASSLAIQRANYGYTF
cdr3_nt: TGCGCCAGCAGCTTGGCCATTCAAAGGGCTAACTATGGCTACACCTTC

clone_size: few
d_call: .
v_call: TRBV7-2
j_call: TRBJ1-6
cdr3_aa: CASSLNLLGGASPLHF
cdr3_nt: TGTGCCAGCAGCTTAAATTTGTTGGGGGGCGCTTCACCCCTCCACTTT

clone_size: many
d_call: .
v_call: TRBV29-1
j_call: TRBJ1-1
cdr3_aa: CSVSTGYTEAFF
cdr3_nt: TGCAGCGTATCAACAGGATACACTGAAGCTTTCTTT

clone_size: .
d_call: TRBD1
v_call: TRBV7-9
j_call: TRBJ2-7
cdr3_aa: CASSPRPVGTGEHEQYF
cdr3_nt: TGTGCCAGCAGCCCCCGACCCGTCGGGACAGGGGAACACGAGCAGTACTTC

clone_size: .
d_call: .
v_call: TRBV7-2
j_call: TRBJ2-7
cdr3_aa: CASSPIGYEQYF
cdr3_nt: TGTGCCAGCAGCCCAATAGGGTACGAGCAGTACTTC

clone_size: few
d_call: .
v_call: TRBV10-1
j_call: TRBJ1-5
cdr3_aa: CASSERSSKALVEPQHF
cdr3_nt: TGCGCCAGCAGTGAGCGAAGTTCTAAGGCTCTCGTGGAGCCCCAGCATTTT

clone_size: many
d_call: TRBD1
v_call: TRBV28
j_call: TRBJ2-6
cdr3_aa: CASGGQTFSGANVLTF
cdr3_nt: TGTGCCAGCGGGGGACAGACCTTCTCTGGGGCCAACGTCCTGACTTTC

clone_size: .
d_call: TRBD1
v_call: TRBV7-7
j_call: TRBJ2-2
cdr3_aa: CASSLGQGWTGELFF
cdr3_nt: TGTGCTAGCAGCTTAGGACAGGGATGGACCGGGGAGCTGTTTTTT

clone_size: many
d_call: .
v_call: TRBV12-3/TRBV12-4
j_call: TRBJ2-5
cdr3_aa: CASSSGGTLYQETQYF
cdr3_nt: TGTGCCAGCAGTTCGGGCGGGACCTTGTACCAAGAGACCCAGTACTTC

clone_size: many
d_call: TRBD2
v_call: TRBV28
j_call: TRBJ2-7
cdr3_aa: CASSLLSGASYEQYF
cdr3_nt: TGTGCCAGCAGTTTACTTAGCGGGGCCTCCTACGAGCAGTACTTC

clone_size: .
d_call: TRBD1
v_call: TRBV5-1
j_call: TRBJ1-1
cdr3_aa: CASSWRQGALNTEAFF
cdr3_nt: TGCGCCAGCAGCTGGAGACAGGGTGCCTTGAACACTGAAGCTTTCTTT

clone_size: few
d_call: TRBD1
v_call: TRBV3-1
j_call: TRBJ1-1
cdr3_aa: CASSPSPGTAPEAFF
cdr3_nt: TGTGCCAGCAGCCCCAGCCCCGGGACAGCCCCTGAAGCTTTCTTT

clone_size: .
d_call: .
v_call: TRBV5-1
j_call: TRBJ1-3
cdr3_aa: CASSLSAGAGNTIYF
cdr3_nt: TGCGCCAGCAGCTTAAGTGCTGGGGCTGGAAACACCATATATTTT

clone_size: .
d_call: .
v_call: TRBV29-1
j_call: TRBJ2-7
cdr3_aa: CSVRPGTGAYEQYF
cdr3_nt: TGCAGCGTTCGCCCCGGGACGGGAGCCTACGAGCAGTACTTC